This T cell receptor beta chain came from a study of blood T cell repertoires in COVID-19. Across the study: Whether acute or convalescent, the COVID-19 samples came from the United States, Italy and Spain. T cells, B-cell-depleted T cells, or PBMCs provided the cDNA or gDNA that served as material.

How the authors handled the data: Amplification of reference gene primers provided the estimated nucleated cell counts. TCRdb's table, derived via immunoSEQ multiplex PCR, lists solely in-frame clones and lacks some. The D gene and trimming were derived from the DNA, and the V and J assignments and clone size from that table. The sample holds about 130,000 clones, about 89% seen once. CDR3 length equals 18 residues. Trimming shortened V by 4 bases and J by 0 bases, and 17 bases separated the two germline ends. Per the germline V gene, CDR1 is SGHTS and CDR2 is YDEGEE. Material for sequencing was peripheral blood. The genes are TRBV5-8 and TRBJ1-6; D unresolved. The source is a man between 60 and 75 years old with COVID-19, enrolled during active disease. In nucleotides, the CDR3 is TGTGCCAGCAGCATCTGGCACAGTCAGAGCTCCTATAATTCACCCCTCCACTTT. This translates into CASSIWHSQSSYNSPLHF. The full variable domain, rest sourced from reference TRBV5-8 and TRBJ1-6, is EAGVTQSPTHLIKTRGQQATLRCSPISGHTSVYWYQQALGLGLQFLLWYDEGEERNRGNFPPRFSGRQFPNYSSELNVNALELEDSALYLCASSIWHSQSSYNSPLHFGNGTRLTVT.